These 27 T cell receptor beta chains were sequenced from one sample in a study of blood T cell repertoires in COVID-19. The method was immunoSEQ multiplex PCR; TCRdb's version includes in-frame clones alone and lacks a portion of them. The data show roughly 100,000 clones, 70% to 80% seen once. The sequencing sample was made of peripheral blood. The receptors were gathered from a man aged 55-75 years with active or convalescent COVID-19.

The CDR3: CASSQASGRYTGELFF. The CDR3 DNA sequence: TGCGCCAGCAGCCAAGCGAGCGGGAGATACACCGGGGAGCTGTTTTTT. The V and J genes are TRBV4-3 and TRBJ2-2, with 8 nucleotides matching TRBD2. The V gene's germline CDR1 is LGHNA and CDR2 YSLEER. The CDR3 loop spans 16 amino acids. V shed 1 base, J shed 3 bases, and the junction held 4 bases outside the gene matches.

This clone has only a few counts. The chain is built from TRBV12-2 and TRBJ2-2; the D call of TRBD2 is as the table states it, not checked on the DNA. TRBV12-2 is classified as a pseudogene. The CDR3 extends over 17 amino acids. For the CDR3, the DNA is TGTGCAAGTCGCTTCCTTACCAGCGGGAGGGAGATCGGGGAGCTGTTTTTT. This encodes CASRFLTSGREIGELFF.

The gene calls are TRBV19 and TRBJ2-3, with TRBD2 as a possible D gene (6 bases). This CDR3 contains 16 residues. The V gene's germline CDR1 is LNHDA and CDR2 SQIVND (reference sequence). Between the trimmed V and J ends, which lost 4 bases and 1 base, there was a span of 15 bases. The CDR3 coding sequence is TGTGCCAGTAGTACCTCTGGGAAGCGGGGCACAGATACGCAGTATTTT. This translates into CASSTSGKRGTDTQYF.

This rearrangement joins TRBV6-7 to TRBJ2-4; a possible D gene is TRBD1 (5 bases). TRBV6-7 is designated an ORF whose function remains uncertain. This CDR3 has 19 residues. Trimming took off 0 bases at V and 6 bases at J, with 24 bases between the two ends. CDR3 region: CASSYSYRNTDVGANIQYF. For the CDR3, the DNA is TGTGCCAGCAGTTACTCCTACCGTAACACAGATGTAGGGGCAAACATTCAGTACTTC.

The CDR3: CASSFLLAGPTDTQYF. The DNA of the CDR3 is TGTGCCAGCAGCTTCTTGCTAGCGGGCCCCACAGATACGCAGTATTTT. The rearrangement uses TRBV5-6 and TRBJ2-3, with 8 bases matching TRBD2. The CDR3 has 16 residues. CDR1 and CDR2 from the germline V gene are SGHDT and YYEEEE. The junction had 7 bases not matched to a gene; V was cut back by 2 bases and J by 2 bases.

V and J are TRBV7-2 and TRBJ2-1; 14 positions match TRBD2. Germline CDR1 reads SGHTA; CDR2 reads FQGNSA. This CDR3 is built from 17 residues. Trimming took 2 bases from V and 4 from J; bases not matched to a gene: 4. The CDR3 DNA sequence: TGTGCCAGCAGCTTATGGGGACTAGCGGGAGTATACAATGAGCAGTTCTTC. Protein sequence: CASSLWGLAGVYNEQFF.

Points on this clone: Different DNA sequences within this sample yield the same CDR3. V gene TRBV18 combines with J gene TRBJ2-1; TRBD2 agrees at 12 bases. CDR1 and CDR2 from the germline V gene are KGHSH and LQKENI. CDR3 length: 15 amino acids. V shed 3 bases, J shed 5 bases, and the junction held 2 bases outside the gene matches. In DNA, the CDR3 is TGTGCCAGCTCACCTCGGACTAGCGGGGACAATGAGCAGTTCTTC. Translated: CASSPRTSGDNEQFF.

In nucleotides, the CDR3 is TGTGCCAGCAGCTTAGCGGACTGGCGGATTAATGAAAAACTGTTTTTT. Translated: CASSLADWRINEKLFF. The gene calls are TRBV11-3 and TRBJ1-4; D remains unclear. Germline V gene sequence: CDR1 SGHNT, CDR2 YENEEA. Trimming took off 1 base at V and 4 bases at J, with 13 bases between the two ends. CDR3 length equals 16 residues.

The chain recombines TRBV5-1 with TRBJ2-5, with 14 bases lining up with TRBD2. The CDR3 has 18 amino acids. CDR1 and CDR2 (germline): SGHRS, YFSETQ. Unmatched junction bases numbered 7, after V lost 1 base and J lost 2 bases. The CDR3 here is CASSLSGTSGSGQETQYF. The CDR3 nucleotides are TGCGCCAGCAGCTTGTCCGGGACTAGCGGGAGCGGGCAAGAGACCCAGTACTTC.

This chain uses TRBV2 with TRBJ2-7; D perhaps matches TRBD1 (5 bases). From germline, CDR1 is SNHLY and CDR2 FYNNEI. Trimming removed 5 bases at V and 5 bases at J, with 10 bases between. This CDR3 has 12 amino acids. CDR3 residues: CASSTTENEQYF. The CDR3 nucleotides are TGTGCCAGCAGTACGACAGAAAACGAGCAGTACTTC.

As DNA, the CDR3 is TGTGCCAGCAGCCGAACAGGGGGCGCGGGACAGCCCCAGCATTTT. This sequence encodes CASSRTGGAGQPQHF. The chain is built from TRBV6-2 or TRBV6-3 and TRBJ1-5; 9 nucleotides align to TRBD1. V shed 6 bases, J shed 7 bases, and the junction held 10 bases outside the gene matches. Germline CDR1 reads MNHEY; CDR2 reads SVGEGT. CDR3 size: 15 residues.

This clone has only one observation. This chain joins TRBV27 and TRBJ2-1, with no clear D. Trimming stripped 3 bases from V and 0 bases from J, with 9 bases between. The CDR3 spans 15 residues. CDR1 MNHEY and CDR2 SMNVEV come from the germline V gene (reference sequence). CDR3: CASSFPGSSYNEQFF. CDR3 nucleotide sequence: TGTGCCAGCAGTTTCCCAGGTAGCTCCTACAATGAGCAGTTCTTC.

This clone came up a few times. V gene TRBV5-6 combines with J gene TRBJ2-7; D possibly corresponds to TRBD2 (5 bases). This CDR3 is 14 amino acids long. Trimming took 0 bases from V and 3 from J, leaving 10 bases between them. The V gene's germline CDR1 is SGHDT and CDR2 YYEEEE. In nucleotides, the CDR3 is TGTGCCAGCAGCTTGGCCGGGAATATCTACGAGCAGTACTTC. Protein: CASSLAGNIYEQYF.

This clone was counted only a few times. V is TRBV6-6 and J is TRBJ2-7, with TRBD2 matching over 9 bases. V shed 2 bases and J 4 bases; nucleotides not matched to a gene: 6. The V gene's germline CDR1 is MNHNY and CDR2 SVGAGI (reference sequence). CDR3 length: 15 amino acids. CDR3 sequence: CASSYGGRAGYEQYV. The CDR3 DNA reads as TGTGCCAGCAGTTACGGCGGGAGGGCCGGGTACGAGCAGTACGTC.

The chain has TRBV10-3 and TRBJ2-2; D uncertain. CDR3 size: 14 residues. Trimming shortened V by 3 bases and J by 1 base, and 6 bases separated the two germline ends. Germline CDR1 is ENHRY and CDR2 is SYGVKD. The CDR3 DNA follows: TGTGCCATCAGTGACAACTTGAACACCGGGGAGCTGTTTTTT. Encoded protein: CAISDNLNTGELFF.

The J gene is TRBJ2-1, the V gene TRBV12-5, with D perhaps matching TRBD1 (6 bases). The V gene lost 5 bases and the J gene lost 3 bases, with 14 bases spanning the gap. Germline loops: CDR1 LGHNT, CDR2 FRNRAP. The CDR3 runs 15 residues. The CDR3 sequence: CASGQQGRGYNEQFF. DNA of the CDR3: TGTGCTAGTGGTCAACAGGGTCGGGGCTACAATGAGCAGTTCTTC.

This clone was found a few times. The chain combines TRBV6-2 or TRBV6-3 with TRBJ2-7; D might be TRBD1 (6 bases). The V gene lost 5 bases and the J gene lost 6 bases, with 11 bases spanning the gap. CDR1 MNHEY and CDR2 SVGEGT come from the germline V gene. The CDR3 is made up of 12 amino acids. Here the CDR3 DNA reads TGTGCCAGCAGTACACAGGGTATCGAGCAGTACGTC. Translating it yields CASSTQGIEQYV.

The rearrangement links TRBV24-1 to TRBJ2-3; 10 nucleotides agree with TRBD1. CDR1 and CDR2 (germline): KGHDR, SFDVKD. The CDR3 is 18 residues long. Trimming at V came to 6 bases and at J to 3 bases, leaving 14 bases not matched to a gene. DNA for the CDR3: TGTGCCACCAGTCAAAGGACAGGGGGACGCTTCAGGACAGATACGCAGTATTTT. Translation gives CATSQRTGGRFRTDTQYF.

The gene calls are TRBV9 and TRBJ2-5; 7 bases line up with TRBD2. Germline loops: CDR1 SGDLS, CDR2 YYNGEE. The CDR3 has 15 residues. J was trimmed by 1 base and V by 0 bases; bases with no gene match: 3. CDR3 DNA sequence: TGTGCCAGCAGCGTAGGATGGGGGGGCCAAGAGACCCAGTACTTC. It translates to CASSVGWGGQETQYF.

The chain is built from TRBV6-5 and TRBJ1-2; 7 bases are a match to TRBD1. The ends lost 4 bases at V and 4 bases at J; junction bases unmatched: 6. Germline V CDR1 and CDR2: MNHEY, SVGAGI. This CDR3 is 14 amino acids long. This CDR3 is CASSSDRDLYGYTF. In DNA form, the CDR3 reads TGTGCCAGCAGTTCCGACAGGGACCTCTATGGCTACACCTTC.

This chain links TRBV6-5 with TRBJ2-7; 9 bases line up with TRBD1. CDR1 is MNHEY and CDR2 is SVGAGI in the germline V gene. The length of the CDR3 is 13 residues. Trimming took 7 bases from V and 1 from J; bases not matched to a gene: 2. The CDR3 loop is CASNGQGSYEQYF. CDR3 DNA sequence: TGTGCCAGCAACGGACAGGGGTCCTACGAGCAGTACTTC.

This chain joins TRBV19 and TRBJ1-5, with D perhaps matching TRBD1 (5 bases). The V end was cut by 4 bases, the J end by 9 bases, with 10 bases between. Germline V lookup: CDR1 LNHDA, CDR2 SQIVND (reference sequence). The CDR3 totals 12 residues. The CDR3 coding sequence is TGTGCCAGTAGTACCCAGGGCGGGCCCCAGCATTTT. Protein sequence: CASSTQGGPQHF. Together with reference TRBV19 and TRBJ1-5, the CDR3 gives the full variable domain: DGGITQSPKYLFRKEGQNVTLSCEQNLNHDAMYWYRQDPGQGLRLIYYSQIVNDFQKGDIAEGYSVSREKKESFPLTVTSAQKNPTAFYLCASSTQGGPQHFGDGTRLSIL.

This CDR3 reads CASSTSSGRADNEQFF. The CDR3 DNA follows: TGTGCCAGCAGCACTTCTAGCGGGAGGGCAGACAATGAGCAGTTCTTC. The chain links TRBV7-9 to TRBJ2-1; 12 nucleotides agree with TRBD2. Germline trimming cut 5 bases from V and 5 bases from J; bases unmatched to any gene: 7. CDR1 is SEHNR and CDR2 is FQNEAQ in the germline V gene (reference sequence). The CDR3 sequence is 16 residues long.

The chain recombines TRBV28 with TRBJ1-2, with D possibly TRBD1 on 5 matching bases. V gave up 3 bases and J gave up 2 bases, with 16 bases separating them. This CDR3 has 16 amino acids. Germline-derived CDR1 and CDR2 are MDHEN and SYDVKM. The CDR3 sequence is CASSLAHGSGNYGYTF. For the CDR3, the DNA is TGTGCCAGCAGTTTGGCTCATGGGTCAGGGAACTATGGCTACACCTTC.

The chain uses TRBV6-6 and TRBJ1-3, with a possible D match to TRBD1 (6 bases). V was clipped by 7 bases and J by 0 bases, with 10 bases between them. The V gene's germline CDR1 is MNHNY and CDR2 SVGAGI (reference sequence). This CDR3 has 14 amino acids. The CDR3 loop is CASKTDSSGNTIYF. The CDR3 region has the DNA TGTGCCAGCAAAACGGACAGCTCTGGAAACACCATATATTTT.

The chain joins TRBV15 to TRBJ2-7, with 10 bases matching TRBD1. This CDR3 has 15 amino acids. The V segment lost 1 base and the J segment 7 bases; nucleotides outside the gene matches: 7. Germline V gives CDR1 LNHNV, CDR2 YYDKDF (reference sequence). The CDR3 protein is CATSRVVGQGWEQYF. The CDR3 nucleotides are TGTGCCACCAGCAGAGTCGTGGGACAGGGGTGGGAGCAGTACTTC.

This sequence joins TRBV10-3 and TRBJ2-3; D possibly corresponds to TRBD2 (5 bases). This CDR3 spans 18 amino acids. Germline lookup yields CDR1 ENHRY and CDR2 SYGVKD. V lost 7 bases and J 0 bases, leaving 23 bases between the germline ends. As DNA, the CDR3 is TGTGCCATCAATAATTCCCCCAGTACTCGGGGTAGCACAGATACGCAGTATTTT. Translation: CAINNSPSTRGSTDTQYF.